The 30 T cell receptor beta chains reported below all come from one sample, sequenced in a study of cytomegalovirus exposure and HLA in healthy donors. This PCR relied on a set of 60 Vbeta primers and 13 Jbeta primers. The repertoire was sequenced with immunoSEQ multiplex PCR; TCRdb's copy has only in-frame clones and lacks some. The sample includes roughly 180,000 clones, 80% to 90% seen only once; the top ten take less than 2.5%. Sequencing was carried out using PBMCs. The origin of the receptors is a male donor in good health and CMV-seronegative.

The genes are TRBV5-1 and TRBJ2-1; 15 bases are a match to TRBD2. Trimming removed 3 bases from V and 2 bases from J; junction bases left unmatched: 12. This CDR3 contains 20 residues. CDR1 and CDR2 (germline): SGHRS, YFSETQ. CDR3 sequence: CASSSRTSGGARFPYNEQFF. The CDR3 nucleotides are TGCGCCAGCAGCTCCCGGACTAGCGGGGGGGCCAGGTTCCCCTACAATGAGCAGTTCTTC.

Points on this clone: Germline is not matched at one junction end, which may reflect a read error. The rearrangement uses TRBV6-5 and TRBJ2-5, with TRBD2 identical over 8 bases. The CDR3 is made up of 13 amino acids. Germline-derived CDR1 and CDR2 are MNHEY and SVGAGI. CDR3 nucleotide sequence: TGTGCCAGCAGTTATTGGACAGCGGGGGCCCTTGACTTC. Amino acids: CASSYWTAGALDF.

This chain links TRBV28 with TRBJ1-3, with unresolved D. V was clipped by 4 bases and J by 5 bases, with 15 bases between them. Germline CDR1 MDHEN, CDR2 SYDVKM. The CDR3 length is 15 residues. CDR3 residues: CASSSLVGPRNTIYF. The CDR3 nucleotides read TGTGCCAGCAGTTCACTAGTTGGACCGCGAAACACCATATATTTT.

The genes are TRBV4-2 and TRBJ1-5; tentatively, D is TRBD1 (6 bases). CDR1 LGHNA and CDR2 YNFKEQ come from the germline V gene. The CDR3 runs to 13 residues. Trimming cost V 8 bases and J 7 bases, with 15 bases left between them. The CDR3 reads CASGVGAGQPQHF. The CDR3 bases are TGTGCCAGCGGGGTGGGGGCAGGACAGCCCCAGCATTTT.

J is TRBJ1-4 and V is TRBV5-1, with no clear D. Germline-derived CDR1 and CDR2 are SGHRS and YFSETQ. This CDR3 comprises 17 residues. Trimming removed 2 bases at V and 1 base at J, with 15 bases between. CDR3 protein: CASSFSGRRGTNEKLFF. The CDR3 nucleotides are TGCGCCAGCAGCTTCTCCGGTCGCAGAGGAACTAATGAAAAACTGTTTTTT.

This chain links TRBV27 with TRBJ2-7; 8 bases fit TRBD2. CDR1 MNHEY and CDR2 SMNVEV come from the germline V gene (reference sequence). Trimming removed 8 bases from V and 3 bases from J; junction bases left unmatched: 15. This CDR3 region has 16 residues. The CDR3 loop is CASGSPPRGAYYEQYF. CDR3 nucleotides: TGTGCCAGCGGGAGCCCCCCGCGGGGGGCTTACTACGAGCAGTACTTC.

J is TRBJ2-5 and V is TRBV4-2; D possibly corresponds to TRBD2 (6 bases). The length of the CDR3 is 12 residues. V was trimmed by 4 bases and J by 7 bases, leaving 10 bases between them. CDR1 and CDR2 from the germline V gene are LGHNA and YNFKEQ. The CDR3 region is CASSRGEGTQYF. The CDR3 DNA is TGTGCCAGCAGCCGGGGGGAAGGGACCCAGTACTTC.

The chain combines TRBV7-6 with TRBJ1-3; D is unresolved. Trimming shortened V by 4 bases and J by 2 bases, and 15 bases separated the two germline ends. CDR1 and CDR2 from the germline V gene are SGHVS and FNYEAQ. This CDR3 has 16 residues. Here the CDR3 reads CASSSTLWTPGNTIYF. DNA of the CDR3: TGTGCCAGCAGCTCAACCTTGTGGACTCCTGGAAACACCATATATTTT.

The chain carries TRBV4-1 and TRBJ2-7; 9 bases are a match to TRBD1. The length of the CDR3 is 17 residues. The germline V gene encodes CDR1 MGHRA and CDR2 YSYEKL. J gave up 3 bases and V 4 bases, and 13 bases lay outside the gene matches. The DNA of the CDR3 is TGCGCCAGCAGCCCGGGGACAGGGAAAGGGGGGGGCTACGAGCAGTACTTC. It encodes CASSPGTGKGGGYEQYF.

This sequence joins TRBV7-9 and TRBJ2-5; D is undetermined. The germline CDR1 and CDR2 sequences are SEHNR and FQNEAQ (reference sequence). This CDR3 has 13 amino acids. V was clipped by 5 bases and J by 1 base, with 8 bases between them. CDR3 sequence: CASSLLPQETQYF. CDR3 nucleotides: TGTGCCAGCAGCCTCCTCCCCCAAGAGACCCAGTACTTC.

DNA for the CDR3: TGTGCCAGCAGCCCAGTCGGAGACAGGGTGGTCTCTAGCGAGCAGTACTTC. Translating gives CASSPVGDRVVSSEQYF. The chain carries TRBV5-5 and TRBJ2-7, with TRBD1 matching 7 bases. Trimming took 4 bases from V and 6 from J; bases not matched to a gene: 19. Looked up from germline, CDR1 is SGHKS and CDR2 is YYEKEE (reference sequence). There are 17 residues in the CDR3.

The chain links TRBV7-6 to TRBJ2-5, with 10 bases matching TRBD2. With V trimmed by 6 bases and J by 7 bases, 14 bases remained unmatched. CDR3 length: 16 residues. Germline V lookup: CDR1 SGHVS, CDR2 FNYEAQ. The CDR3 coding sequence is TGTGCCAGCAGTTTATTAGCGGGGGGTTCCGGGAGGACCCAGTACTTC. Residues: CASSLLAGGSGRTQYF. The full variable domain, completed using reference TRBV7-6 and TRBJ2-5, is GAGVSQSPRYKVTKRGQDVALRCDPISGHVSLYWYRQALGQGPEFLTYFNYEAQQDKSGLPNDRFSAERPEGSISTLTIQRTEQRDSAMYRCASSLLAGGSGRTQYFGPGTRLLVL.

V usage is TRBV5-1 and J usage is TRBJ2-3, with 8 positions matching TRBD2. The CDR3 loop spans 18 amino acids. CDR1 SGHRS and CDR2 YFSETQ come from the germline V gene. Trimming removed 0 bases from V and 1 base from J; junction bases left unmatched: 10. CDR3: CASSLAAGGLEGTDTQYF. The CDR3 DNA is TGCGCCAGCAGCTTGGCGGCGGGGGGCCTAGAAGGCACAGATACGCAGTATTTT.

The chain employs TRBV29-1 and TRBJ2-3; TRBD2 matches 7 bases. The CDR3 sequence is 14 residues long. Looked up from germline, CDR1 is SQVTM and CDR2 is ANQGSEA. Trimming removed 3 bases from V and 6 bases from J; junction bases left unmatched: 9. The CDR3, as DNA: TGCAGCGTTGACTCGGCGGGAGTGAAGGATACGCAGTATTTT. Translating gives CSVDSAGVKDTQYF.

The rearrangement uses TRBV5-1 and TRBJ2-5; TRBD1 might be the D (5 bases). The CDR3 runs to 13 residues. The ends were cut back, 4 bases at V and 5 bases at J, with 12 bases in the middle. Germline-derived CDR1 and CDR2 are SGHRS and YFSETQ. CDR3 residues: CASSTTVGETQYF. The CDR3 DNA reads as TGCGCCAGCAGCACGACAGTGGGGGAGACCCAGTACTTC.

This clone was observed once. Here the CDR3 DNA reads TGTGCCAGCAGCTTAGTTAGCGCGGCCGGGGAGCTGTTTTTT. Its protein is CASSLVSAAGELFF. The rearrangement joins TRBV7-9 to TRBJ2-2; weak D call: TRBD2 (5 bases). The CDR3 is 14 residues long. In germline, CDR1 is SEHNR, CDR2 FQNEAQ (reference sequence). Trimming cost V 1 base and J 6 bases, with 9 bases left between them.

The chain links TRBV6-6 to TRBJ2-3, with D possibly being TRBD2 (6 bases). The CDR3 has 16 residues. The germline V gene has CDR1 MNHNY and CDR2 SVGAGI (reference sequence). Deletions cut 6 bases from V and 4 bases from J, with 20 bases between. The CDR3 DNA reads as TGTGCCAGCAGAACCCATAACAGGAGGGGCCCAGATACGCAGTATTTT. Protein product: CASRTHNRRGPDTQYF.

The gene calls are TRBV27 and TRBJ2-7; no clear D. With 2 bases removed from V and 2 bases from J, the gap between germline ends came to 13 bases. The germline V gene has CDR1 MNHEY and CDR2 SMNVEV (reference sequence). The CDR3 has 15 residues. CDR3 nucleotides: TGTGCCAGCAGTTTAGGCGCTAGTGGCGCCTACGAGCAGTACTTC. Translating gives CASSLGASGAYEQYF.

CDR3 residues: CASSPGGGSYEQYF. The CDR3 DNA is TGTGCCAGCTCACCAGGGGGCGGTTCCTACGAGCAGTACTTC. The chain has TRBV18 and TRBJ2-7; TRBD1 might be the D (6 bases). Trimming removed 2 bases from V and 1 base from J, with 9 bases in between. The CDR3 is 14 amino acids. CDR1 is KGHSH and CDR2 is LQKENI in the germline V gene.

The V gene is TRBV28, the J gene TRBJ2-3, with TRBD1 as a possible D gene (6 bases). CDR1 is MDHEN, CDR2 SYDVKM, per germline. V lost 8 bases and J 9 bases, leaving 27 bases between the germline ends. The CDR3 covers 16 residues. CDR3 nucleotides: TGTGCCAGCCATTTGGGGGCGACCGCCACCAGTAGGACGCAGTATTTT. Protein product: CASHLGATATSRTQYF.

Here the CDR3 reads CASSQAKGGLAAANTGELFF. Written as DNA, the CDR3 is TGCGCCAGCAGCCAAGCGAAAGGAGGACTAGCGGCAGCGAACACCGGGGAGCTGTTTTTT. The chain recombines TRBV4-1 with TRBJ2-2; 10 bases are shared with TRBD2. Germline lookup yields CDR1 MGHRA and CDR2 YSYEKL. CDR3 length equals 20 residues. V trimming: 1 base; J trimming: 0 bases; junction bases outside the gene matches: 11.

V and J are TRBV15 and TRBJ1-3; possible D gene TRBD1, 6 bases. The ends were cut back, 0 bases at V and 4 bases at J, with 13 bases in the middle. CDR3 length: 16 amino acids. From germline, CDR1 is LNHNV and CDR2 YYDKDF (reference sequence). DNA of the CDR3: TGTGCCACCAGCAGAGATTTCGCCAGGGGAGGAAACACCATATATTTT. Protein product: CATSRDFARGGNTIYF.

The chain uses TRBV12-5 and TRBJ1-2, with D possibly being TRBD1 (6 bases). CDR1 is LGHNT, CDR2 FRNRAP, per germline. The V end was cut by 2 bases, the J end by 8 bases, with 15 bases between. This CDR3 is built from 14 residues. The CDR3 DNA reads TGTGCTAGTGGTTTGACAGGGACGCGGGGGGGCTACACCTTC. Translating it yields CASGLTGTRGGYTF.

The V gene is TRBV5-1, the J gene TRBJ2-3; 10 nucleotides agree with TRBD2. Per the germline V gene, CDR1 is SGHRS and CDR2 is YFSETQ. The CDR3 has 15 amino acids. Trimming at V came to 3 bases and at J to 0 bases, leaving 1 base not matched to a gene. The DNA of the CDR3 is TGCGCCAGCAGCTCGGGACTAGCGAGCACAGATACGCAGTATTTT. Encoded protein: CASSSGLASTDTQYF.

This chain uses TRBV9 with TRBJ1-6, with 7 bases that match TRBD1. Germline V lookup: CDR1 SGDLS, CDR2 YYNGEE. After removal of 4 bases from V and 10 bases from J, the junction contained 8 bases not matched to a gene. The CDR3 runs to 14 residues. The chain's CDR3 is CASSRRTGGSPLHF. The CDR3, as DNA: TGTGCCAGCAGCCGGCGGACAGGTGGGTCACCCCTCCACTTT.

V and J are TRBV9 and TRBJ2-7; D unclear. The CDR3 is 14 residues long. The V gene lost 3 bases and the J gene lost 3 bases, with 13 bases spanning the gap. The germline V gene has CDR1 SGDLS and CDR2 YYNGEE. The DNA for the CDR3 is TGTGCCAGCAGCGGATCCGACATCTTCTACGAGCAGTACTTC. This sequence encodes CASSGSDIFYEQYF.

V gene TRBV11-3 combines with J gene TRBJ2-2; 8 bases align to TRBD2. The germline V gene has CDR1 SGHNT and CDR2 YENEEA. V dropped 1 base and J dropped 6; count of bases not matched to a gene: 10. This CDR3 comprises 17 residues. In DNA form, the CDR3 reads TGTGCCAGCAGCTTAGCCTTGGAGAGCGGGGGAGCCGGGGAGCTGTTTTTT. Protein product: CASSLALESGGAGELFF.

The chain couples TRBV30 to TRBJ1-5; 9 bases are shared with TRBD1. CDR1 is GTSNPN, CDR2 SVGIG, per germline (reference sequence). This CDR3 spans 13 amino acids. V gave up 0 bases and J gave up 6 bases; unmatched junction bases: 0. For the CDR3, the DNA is TGTGCCTGGAGTGTGGGACAGGGTCAGCCCCAGCATTTT. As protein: CAWSVGQGQPQHF.

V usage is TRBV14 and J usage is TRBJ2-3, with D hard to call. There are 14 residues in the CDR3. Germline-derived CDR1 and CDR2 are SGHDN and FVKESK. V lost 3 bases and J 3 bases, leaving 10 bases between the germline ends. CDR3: CASSHGLSTDTQYF. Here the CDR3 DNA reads TGTGCCAGCAGCCATGGGCTATCAACAGATACGCAGTATTTT.

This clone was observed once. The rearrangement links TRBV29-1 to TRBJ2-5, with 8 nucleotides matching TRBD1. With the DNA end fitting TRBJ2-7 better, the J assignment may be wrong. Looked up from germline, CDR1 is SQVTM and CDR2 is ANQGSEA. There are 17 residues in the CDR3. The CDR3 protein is CSVEVGRTGNLAYEQYF. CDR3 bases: TGCAGCGTTGAAGTTGGGAGGACAGGGAATCTCGCCTACGAGCAGTACTTC.